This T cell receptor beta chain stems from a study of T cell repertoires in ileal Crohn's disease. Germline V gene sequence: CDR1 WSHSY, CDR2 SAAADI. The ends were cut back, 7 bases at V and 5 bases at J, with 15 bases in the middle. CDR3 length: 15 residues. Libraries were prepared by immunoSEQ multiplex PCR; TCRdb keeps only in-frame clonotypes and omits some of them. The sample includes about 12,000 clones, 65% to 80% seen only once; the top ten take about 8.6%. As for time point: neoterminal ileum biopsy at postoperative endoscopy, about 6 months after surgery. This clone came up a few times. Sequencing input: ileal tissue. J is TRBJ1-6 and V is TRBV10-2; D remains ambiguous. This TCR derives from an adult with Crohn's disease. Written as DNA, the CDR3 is TGCGCCAGCACCCCCCAGGATCCTAATAATTCACCCCTCCACTTT. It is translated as CASTPQDPNNSPLHF.